The T cell receptor (beta chain) under discussion was sequenced for a study of blood T cells in healthy people across ages. Many counts were recorded for this clonotype. The CDR3 is 16 residues long. Trimming removed 0 bases from V and 8 bases from J, with 16 bases in between. CDR1 and CDR2 from the germline V gene are LGHDT and YNNKEL (reference sequence). Then a second PCR, running about 7 to 11 cycles, was carried out with a sample-barcoded 5' primer and a J-beta primer mix. TCRdb re-called the 5' RACE reads through MiXCR, storing one row per CDR3 protein. The table shows roughly 1,100,000 distinct CDR3 sequences, with approximately 25% occurring only once. These data are also associated with another study on T cells of mothers and their children.

V usage is TRBV3-1 and J usage is TRBJ1-4, with no clear D. The clonotype comes from a girl aged 2-10 years in good health. Sequencing was carried out using blood. CDR3 in amino acids: CASSQDWGSPGEKLFF. The CDR3 region has the DNA TGTGCCAGCAGCCAAGATTGGGGATCCCCAGGCGAAAAACTGTTTTTT. The variable domain in full, completed from reference TRBV3-1 and TRBJ1-4, reads DTAVSQTPKYLVTQMGNDKSIKCEQNLGHDTMYWYKQDSKKFLKIMFSYNNKELIINETVPNRFSPKSPDKAHLNLHINSLELGDSAVYFCASSQDWGSPGEKLFFGSGTQLSVL.